The clone carrying this T cell receptor (beta chain) was observed a single time. Its antigen is still unknown. Assay used: immunoSEQ multiplex PCR; TCRdb lists only in-frame clones, some missing. The sample includes about 56,000 clones, approximately 90% of them seen just once. The sample comes from a study of a mutant IDH1 vaccine in newly diagnosed glioma. Study-level information: Eight vaccine doses were administered to patients at weeks 1, 3, 5, 7, 11, 15, 19 and 23. Patients began vaccination 4-6 weeks after radiotherapy alone, or with temozolomide cycles. The study's findings and limits: Pseudoprogression appears to have had no connection to changes in top peripheral T cell clonotypes.

Time point indicated: week 5, during vaccination. Each vaccine dose was 300 ug of mutant IDH1 20-mer peptide, with topical imiquimod. Germline loops: CDR1 MNHNY, CDR2 SVGAGI (reference sequence). The CDR3 is 12 amino acids. V lost 10 bases to trimming and J lost 5 bases; unmatched junction nucleotides: 5. The origin of this receptor is a middle-aged woman with glioma. Sequences were derived from PBMCs, sampled from a glioma patient whose treatment included an IDH1 peptide vaccine. The chain links TRBV6-6 to TRBJ1-5; 7 bases are shared with TRBD1. DNA of the CDR3: TGTGCCACCCGAACAGGGGATCAGCCCCAGCATTTT. Residues: CATRTGDQPQHF.